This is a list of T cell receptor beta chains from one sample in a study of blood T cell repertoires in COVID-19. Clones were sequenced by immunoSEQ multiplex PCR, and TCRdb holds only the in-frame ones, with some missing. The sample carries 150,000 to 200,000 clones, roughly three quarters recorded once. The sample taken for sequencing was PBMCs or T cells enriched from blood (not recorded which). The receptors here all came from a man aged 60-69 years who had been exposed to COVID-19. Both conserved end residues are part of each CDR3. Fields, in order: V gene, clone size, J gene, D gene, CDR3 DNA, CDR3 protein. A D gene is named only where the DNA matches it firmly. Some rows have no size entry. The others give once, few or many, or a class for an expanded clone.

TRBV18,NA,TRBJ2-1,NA,TGTGCCAGCTCACCCCTCTCGGATGAGCAGTTCTTC,CASSPLSDEQFF
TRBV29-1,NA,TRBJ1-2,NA,TGCAGCGTTGAACACCGCCGCGGGGCCGGCGGTATGAACACCTTC,CSVEHRRGAGGMNTF
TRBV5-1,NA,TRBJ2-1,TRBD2,TGCGCCAGCAGCCTGATAGCGGGAGGGCCTACTGCCTACAATGAGCAGTTCTTC,CASSLIAGGPTAYNEQFF
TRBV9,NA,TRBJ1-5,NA,TGTGCCAGCAGCAGGGAGTTTGCTAATCAGCCCCAGCATTTT,CASSREFANQPQHF
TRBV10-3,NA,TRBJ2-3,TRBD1,TGTGCCATCAGTGAGGACAGGGTTGTAGATACGCAGTATTTT,CAISEDRVVDTQYF
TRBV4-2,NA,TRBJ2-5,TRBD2,TGTGCCAGCAGCCAAGATCGGCTAGCGGGAGCGGAGTCAGAGACCCAGTACTTC,CASSQDRLAGAESETQYF
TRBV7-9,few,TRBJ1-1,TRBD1,TGTGCCAGCAGCTTACCCGGACAGGGGGCTATCGGTGAAGCTTTCTTT,CASSLPGQGAIGEAFF
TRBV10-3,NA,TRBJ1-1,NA,TGTGCCATCAGTGAGTCGATGTCTTACTCGGGTGCTTTCTTT,CAISESMSYSGAFF
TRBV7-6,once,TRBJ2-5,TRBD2,TGTGCCAGCAGCTTTTCTAGCGGGAAATCCCAAGAGACCCAGTACTTC,CASSFSSGKSQETQYF
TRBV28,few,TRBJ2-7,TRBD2,TGTGCCAGCAGGCGGACTAGCGGGAGGTCCGACGAGCAGTACTTC,CASRRTSGRSDEQYF
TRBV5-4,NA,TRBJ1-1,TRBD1,TGTGCCAGCAGCTTTGGACAGGGTTTGAACACTGAAGCTTTCTTT,CASSFGQGLNTEAFF
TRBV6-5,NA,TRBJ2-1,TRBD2,TGTGCCAGCAGTTACTCGACTAGCGGGAGCTTGATGGTGGAGTTCTTC,CASSYSTSGSLMVEFF
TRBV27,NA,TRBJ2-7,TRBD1,TGTGCCAGCAGTTTATTAGGACAGGGGGTTATGAACGAGCAGTACTTC,CASSLLGQGVMNEQYF
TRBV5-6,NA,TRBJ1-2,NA,TGTGCCAGCAGCCCCCAGGGCAGTGATGTGGGCTACACCTTC,CASSPQGSDVGYTF
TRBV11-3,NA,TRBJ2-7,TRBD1,TGTGCCAGCAGCTTCGGACAGGGTCCCTCCACCGAGCAGTACTTC,CASSFGQGPSTEQYF
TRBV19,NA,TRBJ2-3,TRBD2,TGTGCCAGTAGTATACGTCGTCTAGCGGGGACCTTCACAGATACGCAGTATTTT,CASSIRRLAGTFTDTQYF
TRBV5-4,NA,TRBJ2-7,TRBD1,TGTGCCAGCAGCTTGGAGGGAAGGGGACAGAGCGAGCAGTACTTC,CASSLEGRGQSEQYF
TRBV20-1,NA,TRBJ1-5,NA,TGCAGTGCCCCACTCGGTCGGCCCCAGCATTTT,CSAPLGRPQHF
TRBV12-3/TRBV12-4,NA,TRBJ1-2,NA,TGTGCCAGCAGTTTAGAGACAGCCAATGGCTACACCTTC,CASSLETANGYTF
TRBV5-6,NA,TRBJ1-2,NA,TGTGCCAGCAGCTTGAAGGGGGTAAACTATGGCTACACCTTC,CASSLKGVNYGYTF
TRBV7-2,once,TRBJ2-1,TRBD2,TGTGCCAGCAGCTTAGACAGTAGCGGGAGGGGGGCCTACAATGAGCAGTTCTTC,CASSLDSSGRGAYNEQFF
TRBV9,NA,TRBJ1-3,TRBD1,TGTGCCAGCAGCGCGGTGCAGGGGGCTGGAAACACCATATATTTT,CASSAVQGAGNTIYF
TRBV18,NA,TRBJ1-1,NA,TGTGCCAGCTCACCGTCCAGGGCGGACACTGAAGCTTTCTTT,CASSPSRADTEAFF
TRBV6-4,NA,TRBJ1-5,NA,TGTGCCAGCAGTGTGGAGATGAATCAGCCCCAGCATTTT,CASSVEMNQPQHF
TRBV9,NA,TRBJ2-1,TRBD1,TGTGCCAGCAGCGTCGCCGGACAGGTAACCTACAATGAGCAGTTCTTC,CASSVAGQVTYNEQFF
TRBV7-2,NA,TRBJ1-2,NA,TGTGCCAGCAGCCTACACAGGGTCGGAAACTATGGCTACACCTTC,CASSLHRVGNYGYTF
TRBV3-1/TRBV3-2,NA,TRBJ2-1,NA,TGTGCCAGCAGCTTCGCGGAGGGTCAGCAGTTCTTC,CASSFAEGQQFF
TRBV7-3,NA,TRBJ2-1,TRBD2,TGTGCCAGCAGCTTACCAGCGGGAGGTGTCAACAATGAGCAGTTCTTC,CASSLPAGGVNNEQFF
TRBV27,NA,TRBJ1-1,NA,TGTGCCAGCAATATGGGACAGAACACTGAAGCTTTCTTT,CASNMGQNTEAFF
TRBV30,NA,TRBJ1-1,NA,TGTGCCTGGAGTACGTGGCAATTGAACACTGAAGCTTTCTTT,CAWSTWQLNTEAFF
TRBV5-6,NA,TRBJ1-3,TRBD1,TGTGCCAGCAAAAGACAGGGGGAAAGCACCATATATTTT,CASKRQGESTIYF